Sequencing of this T cell receptor (beta chain) was carried out in a study of T cells in Graves' hyperthyroidism and ophthalmopathy. The CDR3 has 14 residues. Looked up from germline, CDR1 is SNHLY and CDR2 is FYNNEI. The V gene lost 0 bases and the J gene lost 4 bases, with 9 bases spanning the gap. There were TCR beta CDR3 regions amplified from RNA transcripts. HTBI primers drove first-round RT-PCR of the TCR CDR3. In TCRdb, the multiplex PCR reads were re-called with MiXCR into one record per CDR3 protein. The table has about half a million distinct CDR3 sequences, about 20% seen once. There are many counts of this clonotype. Patients were excluded because of uncontrolled infection, other autoimmune disease, pregnancy or lactation. The study based diagnoses on clinical symptoms, serum thyroxine and TRAb, thyroid ultrasound and orbital computed tomography.

The chain couples TRBV2 to TRBJ2-5; D uncertain. The sequenced sample was blood. The receptor was isolated from a woman aged 70-85 years with Graves' ophthalmopathy. As DNA, the CDR3 is TGTGCCAGCAGTGAAGCGCTGGGTGGAGAGACCCAGTACTTC. It encodes CASSEALGGETQYF.